A single T cell receptor beta chain is shown here with its context. The antigen remains undetermined. This specimen comes from a study of T cell responses to AZD1222 COVID-19 vaccine. Study outcomes and limitations: Donor demographics were predominantly white British with a female majority; clonal diversity may be underestimated. Spike-spanning, vaccine-associated CD4 TCRs were dominant at 160-218 and 743-854. Nearly half of spike-specific TCRs reportedly target unmutated variant regions. Repertoire samples came only from after the peak T cell response.

Sequencing used immunoSEQ multiplex PCR; TCRdb keeps in-frame clones, though not all of them. The profile covers 100,000 to 150,000 clones, with 88% appearing a single time and about 4.2% taken by the ten largest. This CDR3 is 16 amino acids long. V lost 0 bases to trimming and J lost 2 bases; unmatched junction nucleotides: 4. The germline V gene has CDR1 ENHRY and CDR2 SYGVKD. Here the sequenced sample was peripheral blood, taken on day 0 of AZD1222 vaccination. V usage is TRBV10-3 and J usage is TRBJ2-5; 9 bases match TRBD2. The receptor was isolated from an adult in good health. In nucleotides, the CDR3 is TGTGCCATCAGTGAGTCCCCAGCGGGGGGACAAGAGACCCAGTACTTC. This encodes CAISESPAGGQETQYF.